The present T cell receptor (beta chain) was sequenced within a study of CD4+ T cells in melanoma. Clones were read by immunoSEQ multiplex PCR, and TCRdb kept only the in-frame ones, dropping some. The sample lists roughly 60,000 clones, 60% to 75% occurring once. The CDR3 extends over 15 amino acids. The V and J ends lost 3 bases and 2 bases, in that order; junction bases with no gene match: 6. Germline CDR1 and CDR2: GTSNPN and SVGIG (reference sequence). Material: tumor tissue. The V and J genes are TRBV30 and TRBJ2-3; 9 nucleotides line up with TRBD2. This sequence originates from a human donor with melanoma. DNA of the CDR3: TGTGCCTGGAGAGGCACTAGCGGGCACACAGATACGCAGTATTTT. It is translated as CAWRGTSGHTDTQYF.